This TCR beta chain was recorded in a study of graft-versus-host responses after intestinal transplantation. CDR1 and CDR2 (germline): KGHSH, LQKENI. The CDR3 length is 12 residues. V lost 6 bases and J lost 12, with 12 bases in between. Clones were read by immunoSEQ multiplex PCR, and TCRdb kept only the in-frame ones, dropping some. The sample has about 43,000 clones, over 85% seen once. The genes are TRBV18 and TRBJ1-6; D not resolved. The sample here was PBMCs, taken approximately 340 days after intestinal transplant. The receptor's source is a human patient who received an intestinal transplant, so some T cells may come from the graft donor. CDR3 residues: CASSPTGKPLHF. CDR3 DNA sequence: TGTGCCAGCTCCCCTACGGGGAAACCCCTCCACTTT.